The 23 T cell receptor beta chains below were found in one sample sequenced in a study of T-cell memory formation after mild COVID-19. A single record per CDR3 protein comes from TCRdb applying MiXCR to the 5' RACE reads. The sample lists 250,000 to 400,000 distinct CDR3 sequences; 13% to 15% were seen once. The source material was PBMCs or a T cell subset sorted from them (not recorded which). The receptor source for this set is a man aged 18 to 35 who had mild COVID-19 (a few samples of this study predate the infection). Cell type and time point are not known.

This clonotype has only a few counts. CDR3 nucleotide sequence: TGTGCCAGCAGCTTTGGAGGGGGCCTGGGTCAGCCCCAGCATTTT. Amino acids: CASSFGGGLGQPQHF. V is TRBV7-2 and J is TRBJ1-5; 7 nucleotides align to TRBD1. The V gene's germline CDR1 is SGHTA and CDR2 FQGNSA. CDR3 length equals 15 residues. J gave up 6 bases and V 3 bases, and 8 bases lay outside the gene matches.

This sequence joins TRBV6-1 and TRBJ1-2, with D possibly matching TRBD1 (6 bases). The CDR3 loop spans 13 amino acids. Germline V lookup: CDR1 MNHNS, CDR2 SASEGT. Trimming removed 6 bases from V and 7 bases from J, with 15 bases in between. The CDR3 nucleotides read TGTGCCAGCAGCCCAAGGGGGGGCACTGGCTACACCTTC. Translating it yields CASSPRGGTGYTF.

This clonotype was detected only a few times. The rearrangement links TRBV12-3 or TRBV12-4 to TRBJ2-1; D is perhaps TRBD1 or TRBD2 (6 bases each). The CDR3 runs 14 residues. V lost 11 bases and J 6 bases, leaving 20 bases between the germline ends. CDR3 amino acids: CASSSGAMGNEQFF. CDR3 coding DNA: TGTGCCTCAAGTTCGGGGGCGATGGGCAATGAGCAGTTCTTC.

There are a few counts of this clonotype. The rearrangement links TRBV29-1 to TRBJ1-2; the match to TRBD1 covers 9 bases. The CDR3 is 15 amino acids. CDR1 and CDR2 (germline): SQVTM, ANQGSEA. Losses at the gene ends were 0 bases for V and 4 bases for J; bases not matched to a gene: 6. DNA for the CDR3: TGCAGCGTTGAAGATGGGACAGGGCGGCCCTATGGCTACACCTTC. Translation: CSVEDGTGRPYGYTF.

This clonotype was recorded many times. V gene TRBV6-5 combines with J gene TRBJ2-3, with a possible D match to TRBD1 (6 bases). Trimming removed 3 bases at V and 0 bases at J, with 10 bases between. Germline V lookup: CDR1 MNHEY, CDR2 SVGAGI. CDR3 size: 15 residues. The CDR3 protein is CASSYRGGSTDTQYF. CDR3 nucleotide sequence: TGTGCCAGCAGTTATAGAGGGGGTAGCACAGATACGCAGTATTTT.

This chain links TRBV29-1 with TRBJ2-7; 10 bases fit TRBD2. Trimming removed 3 bases from V and 3 bases from J; junction bases left unmatched: 2. The germline V gene encodes CDR1 SQVTM and CDR2 ANQGSEA. The CDR3 consists of 13 residues. Here the CDR3 reads CSVDASGGYEQYF. CDR3 nucleotides: TGCAGCGTTGACGCTAGCGGGGGCTACGAGCAGTACTTC.

This clonotype was seen many times. CDR3 nucleotides: TGCGCCAGCAGCCAAGTTGGGGATAGCAATCAGCCCCAGCATTTT. Translated, it gives CASSQVGDSNQPQHF. The chain uses TRBV4-1 and TRBJ1-5; D unresolved. The CDR3 extends over 15 amino acids. Per germline, CDR1 MGHRA and CDR2 YSYEKL. Trimming removed 1 base at V and 0 bases at J, with 7 bases between.

This clonotype has a count of ten or more. The chain carries TRBV20-1 and TRBJ2-3; D gene uncertain. The germline CDR1 and CDR2 sequences are DFQATT and SNEGSKA (reference sequence). This CDR3 region has 11 residues. V lost 5 bases and J lost 6, with 9 bases in between. CDR3 bases: TGCAGTGCTCCCTTCATGGATACGCAGTATTTT. Translated: CSAPFMDTQYF.

In this sample, this clonotype turned up a few times. The chain employs TRBV7-9 and TRBJ2-1; D may be TRBD2 (5 bases). The CDR3 extends over 12 amino acids. Trimming took off 8 bases at V and 9 bases at J, with 14 bases between the two ends. CDR1 and CDR2 (germline): SEHNR, FQNEAQ (reference sequence). This CDR3 is CASSIRSGEQFF. Here the CDR3 DNA reads TGTGCCAGCTCTATCAGGAGCGGTGAGCAGTTCTTC.

The chain uses TRBV28 and TRBJ2-6; no clear D gene. The germline V gene encodes CDR1 MDHEN and CDR2 SYDVKM. V was clipped by 4 bases and J by 0 bases, with 4 bases between them. The CDR3 covers 14 residues. CDR3 loop: CASSSASGANVLTF. CDR3 nucleotides: TGTGCCAGCAGTTCTGCCTCTGGGGCCAACGTCCTGACTTTC.

This clonotype was detected a few times. This chain links TRBV29-1 with TRBJ2-3; 7 bases are shared with TRBD1. The CDR3 spans 12 residues. V was clipped by 8 bases and J by 4 bases; unmatched bases: 6. CDR1 is SQVTM and CDR2 is ANQGSEA in the germline V gene. CDR3 coding DNA: TGCAGCCTCTACAGGGGTTCAGATACGCAGTATTTT. This encodes CSLYRGSDTQYF.

This rearrangement joins TRBV6-6 to TRBJ1-2; D not certain. V was clipped by 0 bases and J by 4 bases, with 15 bases between them. Germline values: CDR1 MNHNY, CDR2 SVGAGI (reference sequence). The CDR3 is 16 residues long. DNA of the CDR3: TGTGCCAGCAGTTACTCGGTGGAGGGAAACCGCTATGGCTACACCTTC. It is translated as CASSYSVEGNRYGYTF.

This clonotype was detected many times. The CDR3 nucleotides read TGTGCCAGCAGCCGGTTCACATACACTGAAGCTTTCTTT. This codes for CASSRFTYTEAFF. The chain is built from TRBV14 and TRBJ1-1; D ambiguous. Between the trimmed V and J ends, which lost 4 bases and 3 bases, there was a span of 9 bases. Germline V gives CDR1 SGHDN, CDR2 FVKESK. CDR3 length: 13 amino acids.

Only a few counts were recorded for this clonotype. The chain is built from TRBV15 and TRBJ2-7; D ambiguous. V was cut by 4 bases and J by 5 bases, with 12 bases left in between. CDR3 length: 13 residues. Germline V lookup: CDR1 LNHNV, CDR2 YYDKDF (reference sequence). The CDR3 bases are TGTGCCACCAGCACCCGGCCCCTGAACGAGCAGTACTTC. It specifies CATSTRPLNEQYF.

The rearrangement links TRBV6-6 to TRBJ2-2, with unresolved D. The CDR3 is 11 amino acids. The V gene's germline CDR1 is MNHNY and CDR2 SVGAGI (reference sequence). V shed 8 bases and J shed 3 bases, with 4 bases lying between them. The CDR3: CASGYTGELFF. In DNA form, the CDR3 reads TGTGCCAGCGGATACACCGGGGAGCTGTTTTTT.

The J gene is TRBJ2-7, the V gene TRBV5-1; no definite D call. This CDR3 has 13 amino acids. Per the germline V gene, CDR1 is SGHRS and CDR2 is YFSETQ. Trimming took 2 bases from V and 2 from J, leaving 8 bases between them. The DNA for the CDR3 is TGCGCCAGCAGCTTACGCCAAGCCTACGAGCAGTACTTC. This translates into CASSLRQAYEQYF.

CDR3 DNA: TGTGCCAGCAGTACAGGGGGCGAAAAACTGTTTTTT. This sequence encodes CASSTGGEKLFF. V is TRBV2 and J is TRBJ1-4; 9 nucleotides align to TRBD1. The CDR3 length is 12 residues. Germline V gene lookup returns CDR1 SNHLY and CDR2 FYNNEI. V shed 5 bases and J 8 bases; nucleotides not matched to a gene: 0.

CDR3 in DNA: TGTGCCAGCGGCACTCTAGCATCCGAGCAGTACGTC. Protein: CASGTLASEQYV. V is TRBV5-8 and J is TRBJ2-7, with D possibly TRBD2 on 5 matching bases. Germline V gene data show CDR1 as SGHTS and CDR2 as YDEGEE. This CDR3 has 12 amino acids. V lost 7 bases to trimming and J lost 6 bases, with 14 bases between them.

This clonotype has just a few counts. CDR3 coding DNA: TGTGCCAGCAGTCCCCAAAGGGCCGGGGAGCTGTTTTTT. Translating gives CASSPQRAGELFF. The rearrangement uses TRBV12-3 or TRBV12-4 and TRBJ2-2; D is ambiguous. The CDR3 is 13 residues long. Between the trimmed V and J ends, which lost 5 bases and 6 bases, there was a span of 10 bases.

This clonotype appeared a few times. The chain is built from TRBV5-1 and TRBJ2-3, with D unclear. V was cut by 4 bases and J by 0 bases, with 9 bases left in between. Per the germline V gene, CDR1 is SGHRS and CDR2 is YFSETQ. CDR3 length equals 14 residues. The CDR3 bases are TGCGCCAGCAGCCTACAGCTGAGCACAGATACGCAGTATTTT. It translates to CASSLQLSTDTQYF.

The chain has TRBV12-3 or TRBV12-4 and TRBJ1-2, with TRBD1 identical over 7 bases. The CDR3 loop spans 15 amino acids. V gave up 4 bases and J gave up 4 bases; unmatched junction bases: 9. The CDR3 here is CASSSSGQSVYGYTF. In nucleotides, the CDR3 is TGTGCCAGCAGTTCCTCGGGACAGAGCGTCTATGGCTACACCTTC.

The gene calls are TRBV4-1 and TRBJ2-1, with 9 bases fitting TRBD2. Losses at the gene ends were 3 bases for V and 2 bases for J; bases not matched to a gene: 8. The CDR3 is made up of 17 amino acids. Looked up from germline, CDR1 is MGHRA and CDR2 is YSYEKL. The CDR3 protein is CASSQRGGLDTYNEQFF. Here the CDR3 DNA reads TGCGCCAGCAGCCAGCGGGGGGGACTAGATACCTACAATGAGCAGTTCTTC.

This sequence joins TRBV20-1 and TRBJ1-1; no clear D gene. CDR3 length: 13 amino acids. Trimming cost V 1 base and J 1 base, with 7 bases left between them. CDR1 is DFQATT and CDR2 is SNEGSKA in the germline V gene (reference sequence). The CDR3 protein is CSARVQSNTEAFF. As DNA, the CDR3 is TGCAGTGCTAGAGTTCAATCGAACACTGAAGCTTTCTTT.